The sample holds a few counts of the clone carrying this T cell receptor (beta chain). Deletions cut 1 base from V and 0 bases from J, with 13 bases between. The CDR3 contains 16 residues. Germline CDR1 reads LGHNA; CDR2 reads YSLEER. This record comes from a study of blood T cell repertoires in COVID-19. Profiling relied on immunoSEQ multiplex PCR, and the TCRdb table lists in-frame clones only, not all of them. In the table there are 150,000 to 200,000 clones, 82% of which are singletons. The sequenced material came from PBMCs or T cells enriched from blood (not recorded which). The chain couples TRBV4-3 to TRBJ2-7; TRBD2 might be the D (6 bases). The sequence derives from a woman aged 60-75 years with acute COVID-19. This CDR3 is CASSQALSGNSYEQYF. CDR3 DNA: TGCGCCAGCAGCCAAGCCCTTAGCGGCAACTCCTACGAGCAGTACTTC.